The sequence of this TCR beta chain was determined in a study of T cells in Graves' hyperthyroidism and ophthalmopathy. Whole-study results and caveats: Prediction of ophthalmopathy progression came a median around 6.1 months pre-onset.

Losses at the gene ends were 3 bases for V and 5 bases for J; bases not matched to a gene: 14. This CDR3 region has 17 residues. CDR1 is SGHRS, CDR2 YFSETQ, per germline. What was amplified from RNA transcripts were TCR beta CDR3 regions. TCR CDR3 underwent first-round RT-PCR with the HTBI primer set. Each CDR3 protein is one row after TCRdb ran MiXCR on the multiplex PCR reads. The sample has about 420,000 distinct CDR3 sequences, 15% to 19% seen once. Details on this clonotype: Its antigen is as yet unknown.

Diagnosis rested on symptoms, serum thyroxine and TRAb, thyroid ultrasound, and orbital computed tomography. The chain carries TRBV5-1 and TRBJ2-5, with TRBD2 identical over 9 bases. The TCR originated in a woman aged 18-29 years with Graves' hyperthyroidism. The sample consisted of blood. CDR3 protein: CASSWPSGGGAWETQYF. The CDR3 coding sequence is TGCGCCAGCAGCTGGCCGTCGGGCGGGGGGGCCTGGGAGACCCAGTACTTC.